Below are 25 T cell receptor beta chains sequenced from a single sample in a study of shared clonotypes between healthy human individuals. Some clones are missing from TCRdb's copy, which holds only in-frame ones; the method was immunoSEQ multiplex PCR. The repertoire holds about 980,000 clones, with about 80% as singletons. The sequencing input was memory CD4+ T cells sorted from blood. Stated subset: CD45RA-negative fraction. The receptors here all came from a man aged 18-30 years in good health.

CDR3 coding DNA: TGTGCCATCAGTGAGGGTGTCTCGGGGGGGCTGGGCAATGAGCAGTTCTTC. Translating it yields CAISEGVSGGLGNEQFF. The chain uses TRBV10-3 and TRBJ2-1, with 8 bases lining up with TRBD2. The germline V gene has CDR1 ENHRY and CDR2 SYGVKD. CDR3 size: 17 residues. V trimming: 2 bases; J trimming: 6 bases; junction bases outside the gene matches: 12.

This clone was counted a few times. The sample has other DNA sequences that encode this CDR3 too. The CDR3 nucleotides are TGCGCCAGCAGCTCGGGGCGCGGGGATGAAAAACTGTTTTTT. Translation gives CASSSGRGDEKLFF. The chain recombines TRBV5-1 with TRBJ1-4; a possible D gene is TRBD1 (5 bases). CDR1 and CDR2 from the germline V gene are SGHRS and YFSETQ. This CDR3 comprises 14 residues. With 3 bases removed from V and 6 bases from J, the gap between germline ends came to 12 bases.

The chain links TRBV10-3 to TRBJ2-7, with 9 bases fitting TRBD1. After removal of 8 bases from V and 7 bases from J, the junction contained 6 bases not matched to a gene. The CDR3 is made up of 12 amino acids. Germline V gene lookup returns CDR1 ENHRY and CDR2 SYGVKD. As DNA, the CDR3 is TGTGCCATCCGACAGACAGGGGGGGAGCAGTACTTC. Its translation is CAIRQTGGEQYF.

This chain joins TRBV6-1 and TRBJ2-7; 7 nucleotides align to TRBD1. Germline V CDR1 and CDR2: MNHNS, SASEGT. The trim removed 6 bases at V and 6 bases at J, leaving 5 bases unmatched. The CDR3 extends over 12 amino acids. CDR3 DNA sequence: TGTGCCAGCAGAGACAGGGATCGCGAGCAGTACTTC. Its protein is CASRDRDREQYF.

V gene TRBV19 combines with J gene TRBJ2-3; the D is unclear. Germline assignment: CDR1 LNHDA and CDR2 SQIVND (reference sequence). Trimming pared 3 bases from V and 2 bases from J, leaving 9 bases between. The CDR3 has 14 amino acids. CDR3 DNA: TGTGCCAGTAGTATGGCGAGGTTCACAGATACGCAGTATTTT. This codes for CASSMARFTDTQYF.

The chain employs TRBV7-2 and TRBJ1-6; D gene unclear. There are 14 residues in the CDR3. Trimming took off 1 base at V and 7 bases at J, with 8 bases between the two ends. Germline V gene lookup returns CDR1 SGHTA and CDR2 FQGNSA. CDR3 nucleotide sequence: TGTGCCAGCAGCTTAGGGGTGCAGAATTCACCCCTCCACTTT. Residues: CASSLGVQNSPLHF.

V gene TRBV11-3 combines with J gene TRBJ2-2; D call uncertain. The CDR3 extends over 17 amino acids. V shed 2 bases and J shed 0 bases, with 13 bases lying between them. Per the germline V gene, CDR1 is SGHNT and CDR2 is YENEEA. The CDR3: CASSLRFLPTNTGELFF. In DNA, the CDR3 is TGTGCCAGCAGCTTACGATTTCTACCCACGAACACCGGGGAGCTGTTTTTT. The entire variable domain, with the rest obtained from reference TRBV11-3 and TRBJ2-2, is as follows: EAGVVQSPRYKIIEKKQPVAFWCNPISGHNTLYWYLQNLGQGPELLIRYENEEAVDDSQLPKDRFSAERLKGVDSTLKIQPAELGDSAVYLCASSLRFLPTNTGELFFGEGSRLTVL.

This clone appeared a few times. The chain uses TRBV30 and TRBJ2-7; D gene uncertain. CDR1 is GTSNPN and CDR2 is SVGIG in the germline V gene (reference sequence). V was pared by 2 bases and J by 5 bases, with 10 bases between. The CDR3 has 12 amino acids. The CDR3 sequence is CAWSFGLHEQYF. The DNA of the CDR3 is TGTGCCTGGAGTTTTGGTCTCCACGAGCAGTACTTC. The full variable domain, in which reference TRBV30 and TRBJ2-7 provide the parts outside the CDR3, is SQTIHQWPATLVQPVGSPLSLECTVEGTSNPNLYWYRQAAGRGLQLLFYSVGIGQISSEVPQNLSASRPQDRQFILSSKKLLLSDSGFYLCAWSFGLHEQYFGPGTRLTVT.

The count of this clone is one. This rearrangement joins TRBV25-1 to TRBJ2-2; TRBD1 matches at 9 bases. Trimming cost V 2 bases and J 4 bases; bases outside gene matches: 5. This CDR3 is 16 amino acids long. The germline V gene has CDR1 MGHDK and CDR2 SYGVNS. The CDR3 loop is CASSEAGTGITGELFF. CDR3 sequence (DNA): TGTGCCAGCAGTGAAGCCGGGACAGGGATCACCGGGGAGCTGTTTTTT.

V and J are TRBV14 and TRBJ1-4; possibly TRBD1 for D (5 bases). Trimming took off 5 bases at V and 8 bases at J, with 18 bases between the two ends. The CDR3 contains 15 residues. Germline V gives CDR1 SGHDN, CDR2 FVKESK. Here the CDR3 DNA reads TGTGCCAGCAGCGACCTTTGGGGGGATGGCGAAAAACTGTTTTTT. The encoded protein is CASSDLWGDGEKLFF.

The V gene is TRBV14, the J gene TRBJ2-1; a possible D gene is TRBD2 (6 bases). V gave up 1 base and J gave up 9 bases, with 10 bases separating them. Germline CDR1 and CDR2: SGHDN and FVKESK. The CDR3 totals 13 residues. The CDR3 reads CASSQVLRGEQFF. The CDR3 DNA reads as TGTGCCAGCAGCCAAGTTCTGCGGGGTGAGCAGTTCTTC.

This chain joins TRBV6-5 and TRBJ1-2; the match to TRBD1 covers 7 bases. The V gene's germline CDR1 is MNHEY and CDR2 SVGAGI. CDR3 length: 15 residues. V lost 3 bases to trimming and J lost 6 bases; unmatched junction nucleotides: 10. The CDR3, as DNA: TGTGCCAGCAGTTATTTTGGAGGGGGCGCGGATGGCTACACCTTC. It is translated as CASSYFGGGADGYTF.

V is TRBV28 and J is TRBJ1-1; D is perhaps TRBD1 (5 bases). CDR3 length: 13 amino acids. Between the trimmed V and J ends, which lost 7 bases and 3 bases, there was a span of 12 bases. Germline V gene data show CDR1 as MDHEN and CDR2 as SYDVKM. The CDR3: CASIGGFHTEAFF. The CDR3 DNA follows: TGTGCCAGCATTGGGGGTTTCCACACTGAAGCTTTCTTT.

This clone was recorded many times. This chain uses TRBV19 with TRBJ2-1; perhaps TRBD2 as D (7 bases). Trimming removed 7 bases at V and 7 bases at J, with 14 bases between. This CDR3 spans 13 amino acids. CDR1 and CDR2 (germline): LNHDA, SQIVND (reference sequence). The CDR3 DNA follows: TGTGCCAGTAAGGACGGGGGGCGGAATGAGCAGTTCTTC. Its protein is CASKDGGRNEQFF.

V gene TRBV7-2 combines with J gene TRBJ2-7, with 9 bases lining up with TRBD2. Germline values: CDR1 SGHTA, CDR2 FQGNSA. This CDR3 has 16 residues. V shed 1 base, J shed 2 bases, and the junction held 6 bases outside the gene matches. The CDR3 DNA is TGTGCCAGCAGCTTAGGGGGACTAGCAGTAGCCTACGAGCAGTACTTC. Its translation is CASSLGGLAVAYEQYF. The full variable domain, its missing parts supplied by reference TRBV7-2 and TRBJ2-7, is GAGVSQSPSNKVTEKGKDVELRCDPISGHTALYWYRQSLGQGLEFLIYFQGNSAPDKSGLPSDRFSAERTGGSVSTLTIQRTQQEDSAVYLCASSLGGLAVAYEQYFGPGTRLTVT.

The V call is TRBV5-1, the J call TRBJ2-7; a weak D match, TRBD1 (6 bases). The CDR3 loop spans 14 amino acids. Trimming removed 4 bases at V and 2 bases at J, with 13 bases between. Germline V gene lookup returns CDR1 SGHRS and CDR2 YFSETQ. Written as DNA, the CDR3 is TGCGCCAGCAGCCTAGAAGGACAGACCTACGAGCAGTACTTC. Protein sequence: CASSLEGQTYEQYF.

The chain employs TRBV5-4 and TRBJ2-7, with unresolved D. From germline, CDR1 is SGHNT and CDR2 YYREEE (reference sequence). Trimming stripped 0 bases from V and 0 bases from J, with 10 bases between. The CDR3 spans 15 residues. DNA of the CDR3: TGTGCCAGCAGCTTGGCCAACAGTCTCTCCTACGAGCAGTACTTC. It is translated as CASSLANSLSYEQYF.

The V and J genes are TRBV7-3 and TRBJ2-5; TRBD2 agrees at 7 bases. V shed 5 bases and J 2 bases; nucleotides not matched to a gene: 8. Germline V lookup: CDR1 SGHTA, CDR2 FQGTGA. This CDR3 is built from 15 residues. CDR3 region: CASSPGLGPQETQYF. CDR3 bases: TGTGCCAGCAGCCCTGGACTAGGACCTCAAGAGACCCAGTACTTC.

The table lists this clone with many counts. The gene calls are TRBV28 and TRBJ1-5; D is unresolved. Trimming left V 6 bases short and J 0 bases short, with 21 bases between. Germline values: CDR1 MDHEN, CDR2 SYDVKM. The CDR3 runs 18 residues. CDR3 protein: CASRPRRGSGYSNQPQHF. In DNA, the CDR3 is TGTGCCAGCAGACCTCGCCGGGGATCGGGTTATAGCAATCAGCCCCAGCATTTT.

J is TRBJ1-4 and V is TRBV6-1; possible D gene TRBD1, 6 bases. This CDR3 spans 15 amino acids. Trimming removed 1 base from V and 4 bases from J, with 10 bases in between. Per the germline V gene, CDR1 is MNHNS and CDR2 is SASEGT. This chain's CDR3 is CASSEGQALNEKLFF. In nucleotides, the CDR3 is TGTGCCAGCAGTGAAGGACAGGCTCTTAATGAAAAACTGTTTTTT.

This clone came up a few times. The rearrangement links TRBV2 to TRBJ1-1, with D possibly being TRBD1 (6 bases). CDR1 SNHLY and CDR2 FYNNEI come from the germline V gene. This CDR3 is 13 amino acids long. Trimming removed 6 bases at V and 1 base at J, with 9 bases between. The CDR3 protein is CASRIQGNTEAFF. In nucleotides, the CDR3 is TGTGCCAGCAGGATACAGGGGAACACTGAAGCTTTCTTT.

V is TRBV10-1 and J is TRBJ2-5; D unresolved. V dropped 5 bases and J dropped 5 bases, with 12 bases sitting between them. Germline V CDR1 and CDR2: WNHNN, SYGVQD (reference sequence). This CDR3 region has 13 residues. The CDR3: CASSLTQRETQYF. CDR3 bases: TGCGCCAGCAGTCTGACCCAACGGGAGACCCAGTACTTC.

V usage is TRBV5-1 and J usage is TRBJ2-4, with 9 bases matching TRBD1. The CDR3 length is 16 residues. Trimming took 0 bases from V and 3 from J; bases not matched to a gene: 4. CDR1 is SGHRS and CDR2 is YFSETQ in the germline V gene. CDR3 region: CASSLGDREGKNIQYF. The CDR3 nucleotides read TGCGCCAGCAGCTTGGGGGACAGGGAGGGCAAAAACATTCAGTACTTC.

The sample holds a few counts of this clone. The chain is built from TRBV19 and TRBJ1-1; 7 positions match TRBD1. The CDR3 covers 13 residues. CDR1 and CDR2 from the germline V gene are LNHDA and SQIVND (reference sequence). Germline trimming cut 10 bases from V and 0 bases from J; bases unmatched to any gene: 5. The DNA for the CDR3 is TGTGCCACCTCGGACAGGCTGAACACTGAAGCTTTCTTT. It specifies CATSDRLNTEAFF.

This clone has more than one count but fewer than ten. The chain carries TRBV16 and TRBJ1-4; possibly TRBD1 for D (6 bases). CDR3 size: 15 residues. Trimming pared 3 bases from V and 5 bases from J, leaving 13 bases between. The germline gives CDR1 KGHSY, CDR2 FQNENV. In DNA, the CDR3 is TGTGCCAGCAGCCATAAGGGGGACCCGAATGAAAAACTGTTTTTT. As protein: CASSHKGDPNEKLFF.